This TCR beta chain was recorded in a study of blood T cell repertoires in COVID-19. Study context: Samples taken during acute and convalescent COVID-19 were collected in the United States, Italy and Spain. T cells, B-cell-depleted T cells, or PBMCs supplied cDNA or gDNA.

Authors' processing steps: Reference gene primers were amplified, and this amplification served to estimate nucleated cell counts. Profiling relied on immunoSEQ multiplex PCR, and the TCRdb table lists in-frame clones only, not all of them. D and trimming were read from the DNA, whereas the V and J calls and clone size are those reported in that table. The repertoire holds just over 25,000 clones, 88% seen once, with about 17% in the top ten. Germline CDR1 and CDR2: MNHEY and SVGEGT. The length of the CDR3 is 19 residues. Trimming removed 0 bases from V and 4 bases from J; junction bases left unmatched: 14.

The sequencing sample was made of peripheral blood. The sequence came from a man between 65 and 80 years old with acute or convalescent COVID-19. The gene calls are TRBV6-2 or TRBV6-3 and TRBJ2-2, with 7 positions matching TRBD1. CDR3 residues: CASSYSTGTVGITTGELFF. CDR3 nucleotides: TGTGCCAGCAGTTACTCGACAGGGACAGTGGGGATAACCACCGGGGAGCTGTTTTTT.